This is a list of T cell receptor beta chains from one sample in a study of T cell changes during pregnancy in multiple sclerosis. The table came from immunoSEQ multiplex PCR; TCRdb's copy has only in-frame clones and leaves some out. The sample includes around 54,000 clones, over 90% seen only once; the top ten take 0.55% to 0.65%. Sequencing used CD4+ T cells from peripheral blood mononuclear cells, obtained after pregnancy. All receptors come from a female donor in good health, enrolled as a control in a pregnancy study. Each CDR3 is given with its conserved first and last residue. D genes are given only for firm matches. A row's size may be missing; if present it is once, few, many or a size class.

>TRBJ2-1|-|-|TRBV28
TGTGCCAGCCCCTCTCTAGCAGGCGAGCAGTTCTTC
CASPSLAGEQFF
>TRBJ1-1|-|-|TRBV7-9
TGTGCCAGCAAAGAGCGGCCGGCGAACACTGAAGCTTTCTTT
CASKERPANTEAFF
>TRBJ2-6|-|-|TRBV5-1
TGCGCCAGCAGCCCGAGCTCTGGGGCCAACGTCCTGACTTTC
CASSPSSGANVLTF
>TRBJ1-2|TRBD1|-|TRBV28
TGTGCCAGCAGCCTGACAGGGGCGTATGGCTACACCTTC
CASSLTGAYGYTF
>TRBJ1-1|TRBD1|-|TRBV10-1
TGCGCCAGCAGCCCGACAGGGAGGCGTGAAGCTTTCTTT
CASSPTGRREAFF
>TRBJ1-4|-|-|TRBV19
TGTGCCAGTAGTATGTCCCGTGATGAAAAACTGTTTTTT
CASSMSRDEKLFF
>TRBJ2-2|TRBD1|-|TRBV2
TGTGCCAGCAGTGATCCGGGACAGGGGGCCGCTGAGGAGCTGTTTTTT
CASSDPGQGAAEELFF
>TRBJ2-5|-|-|TRBV5-1
TGCGCCAGCAGCTTGGGCGAGGCACAAGAGACCCAGTACTTC
CASSLGEAQETQYF
>TRBJ1-1|-|once|TRBV6-1
TGTGCCAGCAGCGCGTTCAAAGCTTTCTTT
CASSAFKAFF
>TRBJ2-1|-|-|TRBV5-1
TGCGCCAGCACCCTAGAACCGGGGAGTGAGCAGTTCTTC
CASTLEPGSEQFF
>TRBJ1-6|-|-|TRBV5-1
TGCGCCAGCAGGTCACAAGAGGAGGGTGTTCATTCACCCCTCCACTTT
CASRSQEEGVHSPLHF
>TRBJ2-5|-|-|TRBV7-9
TGTGCCAGCAGCCCAGGACTAGGGGGAACCTGGGAGACCCAGTACTTC
CASSPGLGGTWETQYF
>TRBJ1-1|-|-|TRBV12-2
TGTGCAAGTCGCTCGACACCCTCTCGACAGGCGGCGGTGAACACTGAAGCTTTCTTT
CASRSTPSRQAAVNTEAFF
>TRBJ1-6|-|-|TRBV28
TGTGCCAGCAGTGGGAGGAAGGATTCACCCCTCCACTTT
CASSGRKDSPLHF
>TRBJ1-1|-|-|TRBV10-3
TGTGCCATCGTTGCGACAGCAAACACTGAAGCTTTCTTT
CAIVATANTEAFF
>TRBJ2-3|TRBD1|-|TRBV7-7
TGTGCTAGCAGCTTACAGGGGAGCACAGATACGCAGTATTTT
CASSLQGSTDTQYF
>TRBJ2-1|-|-|TRBV27
TGTGCCAGCAGTTCGACTAGTAAGCAGTTCTTC
CASSSTSKQFF
>TRBJ2-3|-|once|TRBV7-2
TGTGCCAGCAGTTCGGGACTTCATAACACAGATACGCAGTATTTT
CASSSGLHNTDTQYF
>TRBJ1-2|-|-|TRBV21-1
TGTGCCAGCTCCGCCGATAGGGGGGGGGTAACCCACTATGGCTACACCTTC
CASSADRGGVTHYGYTF
>TRBJ1-5|-|-|TRBV10-2
TGCGCCAGCAGGCCTACGACGGCCAGGTCCAATCAGCCCCAGCATTTT
CASRPTTARSNQPQHF
>TRBJ1-1|-|-|TRBV11-2
TGTGCCAGCAGCCCCATGAACACTGAAGCTTTCTTT
CASSPMNTEAFF
>TRBJ2-7|TRBD1|-|TRBV6-5
TGTGCCAGCAGTCCCCAGGGGGTGGTCTACGAGCAGTACTTC
CASSPQGVVYEQYF
>TRBJ1-3|-|once|TRBV6-1
TGTGCCAGCGATCTGAGTGGTGGAAACACCATATATTTT
CASDLSGGNTIYF
>TRBJ1-5|TRBD1|once|TRBV6-1
TGTGCCAGCAAGGGACAGGGGGTTTTGCCCCAGCATTTT
CASKGQGVLPQHF
>TRBJ1-2|TRBD1|few|TRBV2
TGTGCCAGCAGTAGGGACAGCCCGAGGGGCTACACCTTC
CASSRDSPRGYTF
>TRBJ1-1|-|-|TRBV6-6
TGTGCCAGCAGTTACTCGAGCCTCACTGAAGCTTTCTTT
CASSYSSLTEAFF
>TRBJ2-1|-|-|TRBV5-5
TGTGCCAGCAGCCGGACTGAATCCTACAATGAGCAGTTCTTC
CASSRTESYNEQFF
>TRBJ2-2|TRBD2|-|TRBV10-3
TGTGCCATCAGTGAGTCGACTAGCGGGAACACCGGGGAGCTGTTTTTT
CAISESTSGNTGELFF
>TRBJ2-3|-|-|TRBV15
TGTGCCACCAGCCCCCGGGGGGACAGGTGGCCCCGAACGCAGTATTTT
CATSPRGDRWPRTQYF
>TRBJ1-3|-|-|TRBV30
TGTGCCTGGAGTGTACCGCCAGGGACAGGAAACACCATATATTTT
CAWSVPPGTGNTIYF
>TRBJ2-7|TRBD2|-|TRBV10-3
TGTGCCATCAGAACTAGCGGGAGCGGATACGAGCAGTACTTC
CAIRTSGSGYEQYF
>TRBJ2-5|TRBD1|-|TRBV11-2
TGTGCCAGCAGCTTCGGCGGGGGGACAGGGGGTTACCAAGAGACCCAGTACTTC
CASSFGGGTGGYQETQYF
>TRBJ2-7|TRBD2|-|TRBV2
TGTGCCAGCAGTGGGCGGGAGTCGTACGAGCAGTACTTC
CASSGRESYEQYF
>TRBJ2-7|-|-|TRBV30
TGTGCCTTGGTAGACGGGAACTACGAGCAGTACTTC
CALVDGNYEQYF
>TRBJ1-1|-|-|TRBV5-1
TGCGCCAGCAGCTTGGTACAGGGTAACACTGAAGCTTTCTTT
CASSLVQGNTEAFF
>TRBJ2-7|TRBD1|-|TRBV11-2
TGTGCCAGCAGCTTAGGGTCCCGGGACAGGGGGACCTACGAGCAGTACTTC
CASSLGSRDRGTYEQYF
>TRBJ1-5|TRBD1|-|TRBV9
TGTGCCAGCAGCGGACAGGGTTCCAATCAGCCCCAGCATTTT
CASSGQGSNQPQHF
>TRBJ1-2|-|-|TRBV6-1
TGTGCCAGCGATAACGTCGGCCAGGGCCACGGCTACACCTTC
CASDNVGQGHGYTF
>TRBJ1-2|-|-|TRBV30
TGTGCCTGGAGCGGATCGGGAGGGGGGAGTGGCTACACCTTC
CAWSGSGGGSGYTF
>TRBJ2-5|TRBD1|-|TRBV30
TGTGCCTGGGCAACAGGGGGAGAGACCCAGTACTTC
CAWATGGETQYF
>TRBJ1-2|-|-|TRBV28
TGTGCCAGCAGTTACAGGGACTATGGCTACACCTTC
CASSYRDYGYTF
>TRBJ2-6|TRBD2|-|TRBV27
TGTGCCAGCAGTGGGGGGGCAGCGGGAGTAGGTGGGGCCAACGTCCTGACTTTC
CASSGGAAGVGGANVLTF
>TRBJ2-1|TRBD1|-|TRBV5-6
TGTGCCAGCAGCTCGCGACAGGGTTCCAATGAGCAGTTCTTC
CASSSRQGSNEQFF
>TRBJ1-1|TRBD1|-|TRBV6-5
TGTGCCAGCAGTCAGGGGGTAGAAGCTTTCTTT
CASSQGVEAFF
>TRBJ2-7|-|-|TRBV6-5
TGTGCCAGCAGTTACTCCGACAGTACCTACTACGAGCAGTACTTC
CASSYSDSTYYEQYF
>TRBJ2-2|-|-|TRBV19
TGTGCCAGTAGTATATCAGGGACTACCGGGGAGCTGTTTTTT
CASSISGTTGELFF
>TRBJ2-2|-|-|TRBV2
TGTGCCAGCAGTGAACGCGGGGCGATGGGCGGGGAGCTGTTTTTT
CASSERGAMGGELFF
>TRBJ2-1|TRBD2|-|TRBV2
TGTGCCAGCAGTGAACTGAGCGGGGGGTTTAGGAATGAGCAGTTCTTC
CASSELSGGFRNEQFF
>TRBJ2-3|TRBD1|-|TRBV11-1
TGTGCCAGCAACAGACAGGGGCATGGCACAGATACGCAGTATTTT
CASNRQGHGTDTQYF
>TRBJ1-1|-|-|TRBV19
TGTGCCAGTAGTATGCGGGGGACTGAAGCTTTCTTT
CASSMRGTEAFF
>TRBJ2-7|-|-|TRBV11-2
TGTGCCAGCAGCTCGCCGCGTAGTCCGCGGGAGCAGTACTTC
CASSSPRSPREQYF
>TRBJ2-5|-|-|TRBV6-5
TGTGCCAGCACCCCAGCAGGGAAAGAGACCCAGTACTTC
CASTPAGKETQYF
>TRBJ2-1|-|-|TRBV5-4
TGTGCCAGCAGCTTGGACTACTATGAGCAGTTCTTC
CASSLDYYEQFF
>TRBJ1-1|-|-|TRBV2
TGTGCCAGCAGACGCGACAGTCAAGGGGAAGCTTTCTTT
CASRRDSQGEAFF
>TRBJ1-1|-|-|TRBV6-1
TGTGCCAGCAGTGAATTGGGCAGTGAAAACACTGAAGCTTTCTTT
CASSELGSENTEAFF